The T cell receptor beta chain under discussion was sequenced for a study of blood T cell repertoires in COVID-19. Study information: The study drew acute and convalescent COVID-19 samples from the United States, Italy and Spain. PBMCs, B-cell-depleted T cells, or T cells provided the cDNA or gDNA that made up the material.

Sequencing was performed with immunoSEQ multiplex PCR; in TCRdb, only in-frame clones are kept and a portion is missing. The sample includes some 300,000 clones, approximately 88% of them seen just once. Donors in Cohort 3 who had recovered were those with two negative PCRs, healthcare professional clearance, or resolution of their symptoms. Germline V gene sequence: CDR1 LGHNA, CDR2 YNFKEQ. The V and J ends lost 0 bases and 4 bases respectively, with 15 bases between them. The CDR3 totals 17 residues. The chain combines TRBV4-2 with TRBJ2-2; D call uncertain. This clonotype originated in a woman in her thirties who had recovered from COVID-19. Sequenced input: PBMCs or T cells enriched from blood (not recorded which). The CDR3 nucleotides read TGTGCCAGCAGCCAAGATTTTTGGTGGCGGATCACCGGGGAGCTGTTTTTT. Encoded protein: CASSQDFWWRITGELFF.